This is a list of T cell receptor beta chains from one sample in a study of PD-1 blockade in mismatch repair-deficient tumors. Assay: immunoSEQ multiplex PCR; the TCRdb copy retains only in-frame clones and omits some. The sample carries approximately 80,000 clones, roughly 80% recorded once. The sample here was peripheral blood, taken 44 weeks after starting pembrolizumab. These receptors were collected from an adult with mismatch repair-deficient cancer. The CDR3 runs from the conserved cysteine through the conserved F or W. Each record gives: clone size, J gene, D gene, V gene, CDR3 DNA, CDR3 protein. D genes are given only for firm matches. Rows give clone size only sometimes, using once, few, many, or a class for an expanded clone.

>NA|TRBJ2-2|NA|TRBV4-3
TGCGCCAGCAGTTACAGGGTTTCATTGACCGGGGAGCTGTTTTTT
CASSYRVSLTGELFF
>NA|TRBJ2-1|TRBD1|TRBV29-1
TGCAGCGGGCGACAGGGACATGAGCAGTTCTTC
CSGRQGHEQFF
>NA|TRBJ2-2|NA|TRBV7-9
TGTGCCAGCAGCTTAGAACCGGGCACCGGGGAGCTGTTTTTT
CASSLEPGTGELFF
>medium-sized|TRBJ1-1|TRBD1|TRBV6-1
TGTGCCAGCAGTGGAGTGACAGGGGGGTACACTGAAGCTTTCTTT
CASSGVTGGYTEAFF
>NA|TRBJ2-3|NA|TRBV11-1
TGTGCCAGCAGCTTGGGGTTTGCAAACACAGATACGCAGTATTTT
CASSLGFANTDTQYF
>NA|TRBJ2-1|TRBD2|TRBV5-6
TGTGCCAGCAGCTTGGGACTAGCGGGAGATGGGGAGCAGTTCTTC
CASSLGLAGDGEQFF
>NA|TRBJ2-7|NA|TRBV12-5
TGTGCTAGTGGTTTAGGGGGACTCGGCGCAGGGGAGCAGTACTTC
CASGLGGLGAGEQYF
>NA|TRBJ2-6|NA|TRBV11-3
TGTGCCAGCAGCGCAGGAAGCTCTGGGGCCAACGTCCTGACTTTC
CASSAGSSGANVLTF
>medium-sized|TRBJ2-7|NA|TRBV2
TGTGCCAGCAGATATGGGGTTATCGAGCAGTACTTC
CASRYGVIEQYF
>NA|TRBJ2-3|TRBD2|TRBV7-2
TGTGCCAGCAGCGCCATACTAGCGGGAGGCCGGGATACGCAATATTTT
CASSAILAGGRDTQYF
>NA|TRBJ2-1|NA|TRBV19
TGTGCCAGTAGTAAGAGAGACGGCTCCTACAATGAGCAGTTCTTC
CASSKRDGSYNEQFF
>NA|TRBJ2-3|TRBD1|TRBV25-1
TGTGCCAGCAGTCATAACAGGGGTAGTGCAGATACGCAGTATTTT
CASSHNRGSADTQYF
>NA|TRBJ2-6|TRBD1|TRBV4-1
TGCGCCAGCAGCCAGGGACAGGTAGCTGGGGCCAACGTCCTGACTTTC
CASSQGQVAGANVLTF
>NA|TRBJ2-1|NA|TRBV6-1
TGTGCCAGCAGTGAACGGAGGGTTTCCTACAATGAGCAGTTCTTC
CASSERRVSYNEQFF
>NA|TRBJ2-3|NA|TRBV2
TGTGCCAGCACACCGGAATTCACAGATACGCAGTATTTT
CASTPEFTDTQYF
>NA|TRBJ1-1|TRBD1|TRBV18
TGTGCCAGCTCACCACGGGACAGCCAAACTGAAGCTTTCTTT
CASSPRDSQTEAFF
>NA|TRBJ2-7|TRBD2|TRBV4-3
TGCGCCAGCAGCCAAGAAATTCGGGGGGACGAGCAGTACTTC
CASSQEIRGDEQYF
>NA|TRBJ2-5|NA|TRBV5-8
TGTGCCAGCAGCCACCTCCTTCAGGGCGAGGGAGAGACCCAGTACTTC
CASSHLLQGEGETQYF
>NA|TRBJ1-1|NA|TRBV2
TGTGCCAGCCGCGTAGAACAGGGCCGAGCTTTCTTT
CASRVEQGRAFF
>NA|TRBJ1-5|NA|TRBV4-2
TGTGCCAGCAGCCAAGGGGGAGAGAGCAATCAGCCCCAGCATTTT
CASSQGGESNQPQHF
>NA|TRBJ2-7|NA|TRBV7-8
TGTGCCAGCAGCTTAGGAGCCAGGTCCTACGAGCAGTACTTC
CASSLGARSYEQYF
>NA|TRBJ2-1|NA|TRBV6-6
TGTGCCAGCAAGTTAGGGCCAGATGAGCAGTTCTTC
CASKLGPDEQFF
>few|TRBJ2-7|TRBD2|TRBV18
TGTGCCAGCTCGCCGCGGGGGTCCTCCTACGAGCAGTACTTC
CASSPRGSSYEQYF
>NA|TRBJ2-7|NA|TRBV5-6
TGTGCCAGCAGCTTGGCGGCGGCACCCTCGCAGTACTTC
CASSLAAAPSQYF
>NA|TRBJ1-1|NA|TRBV19
TGTGCCAGTAAAGCAGGGACACTAGGATTCGCGACTGAAGCTTTCTTT
CASKAGTLGFATEAFF
>NA|TRBJ1-1|NA|TRBV5-6
TGTGCCAGCAGCCGTGCGGGGGGCCTCCCGAACACTGAAGCTTTCTTT
CASSRAGGLPNTEAFF
>NA|TRBJ1-2|NA|TRBV29-1
TGCAGCGTTGAAGATCTCTACATCGACTATGGCTACACCTTC
CSVEDLYIDYGYTF
>NA|TRBJ2-5|NA|TRBV7-6
TGTGCCAGCAGCTTATTGACAGAAGAGACCCAGTACTTC
CASSLLTEETQYF
>NA|TRBJ2-7|NA|TRBV4-2
TGTGCCAGCAGAGGCTCCTACGAGCAGTACTTC
CASRGSYEQYF
>NA|TRBJ2-7|TRBD2|TRBV18
TGTGCCAGCTCACGAGGACTAGCGGGAGGGCCTTACGAGCAGTACTTC
CASSRGLAGGPYEQYF
>NA|TRBJ2-5|TRBD1|TRBV18
TGTGCCAGCTCGCGGGACAGGCAAGAGACCCAGTACTTC
CASSRDRQETQYF
>NA|TRBJ1-1|TRBD1|TRBV7-3
TGTGCCAGCAGCTCGAGGACAGGGGGCAGCTCAACTGAAGCTTTCTTT
CASSSRTGGSSTEAFF
>NA|TRBJ2-7|NA|TRBV4-1
TGCGCCAGCAGCCAAGTAGATACATCCTACGAGCAGTACTTC
CASSQVDTSYEQYF
>NA|TRBJ1-1|NA|TRBV6-5
TGTGCCAGCAGTTACTCTCGGAACACTGAAGCTTTCTTT
CASSYSRNTEAFF
>NA|TRBJ2-7|TRBD2|TRBV11-3
TGTGCCAGCAGCAGCGGGGGAAGCTCCTACGAGCAGTACTTC
CASSSGGSSYEQYF
>NA|TRBJ2-2|NA|TRBV19
TGTGCCAGTAGTATAGAAGAGGATTTAGAAACCGGGGAGCTGTTTTTT
CASSIEEDLETGELFF
>once|TRBJ2-3|NA|TRBV7-9
TGTGCCAGCAGCCGCGCCATGGGGAGCACAGATACGCAGTATTTT
CASSRAMGSTDTQYF
>NA|TRBJ2-1|TRBD2|TRBV4-1
TGCGCCAGCAGCCCGGCGAGCGGGAGTCGTTTTGAGCAGTTCTTC
CASSPASGSRFEQFF
>NA|TRBJ1-2|TRBD1|TRBV6-5
TGTGCCAGCAGTAACTCAGGGACAGGGCCAGTTATTGGCTACACCTTC
CASSNSGTGPVIGYTF
>NA|TRBJ2-7|NA|TRBV6-1
TGTGCCACCCATCACGGACAAGTTTACGAGCAGTACTTC
CATHHGQVYEQYF
>once|TRBJ2-7|NA|TRBV30
TGTGCCTGGAGTCGACATCCGTCCTCCTACGAGCAGTACTTC
CAWSRHPSSYEQYF
>NA|TRBJ1-1|NA|TRBV5-6
TGTGCCAGCAGCCCCCAGCCCGGCACTGAAGCTTTCTTT
CASSPQPGTEAFF
>few|TRBJ2-7|NA|TRBV6-1
TGTGCCAGCAGAGGGGGGGCGCTGGCCTACGAGCAGTACTTC
CASRGGALAYEQYF
>NA|TRBJ2-2|NA|TRBV9
TGTGCCAGCAGCGTTAGCCAGGGTGGGTCCGGGGAGCTGTTTTTT
CASSVSQGGSGELFF
>NA|TRBJ1-2|TRBD1|TRBV19
TGTGCCAGTAGTAGTCCGGGACAGGGTCGTTGGGGCTACACCTTC
CASSSPGQGRWGYTF